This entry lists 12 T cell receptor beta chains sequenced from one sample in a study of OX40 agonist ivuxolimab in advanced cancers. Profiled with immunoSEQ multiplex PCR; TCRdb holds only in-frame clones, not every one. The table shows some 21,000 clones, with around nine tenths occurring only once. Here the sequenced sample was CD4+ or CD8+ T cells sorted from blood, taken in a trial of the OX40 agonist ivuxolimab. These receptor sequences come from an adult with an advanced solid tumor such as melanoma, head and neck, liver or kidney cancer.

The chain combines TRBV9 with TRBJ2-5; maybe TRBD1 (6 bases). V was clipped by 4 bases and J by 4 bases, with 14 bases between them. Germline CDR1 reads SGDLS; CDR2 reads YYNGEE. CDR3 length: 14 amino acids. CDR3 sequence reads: CASSHRQAPETQYF. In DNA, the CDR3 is TGTGCCAGCAGCCATCGACAGGCTCCAGAGACCCAGTACTTC.

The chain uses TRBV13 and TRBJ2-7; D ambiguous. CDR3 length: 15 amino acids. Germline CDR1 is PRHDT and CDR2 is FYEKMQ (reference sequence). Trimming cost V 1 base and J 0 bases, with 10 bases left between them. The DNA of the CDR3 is TGTGCCAGCAGCTTAGCCTTGGGAACCTCCTACGAGCAGTACTTC. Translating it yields CASSLALGTSYEQYF. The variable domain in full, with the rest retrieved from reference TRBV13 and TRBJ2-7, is AAGVIQSPRHLIKEKRETATLKCYPIPRHDTVYWYQQGPGQDPQFLISFYEKMQSDKGSIPDRFSAQQFSDYHSELNMSSLELGDSALYFCASSLALGTSYEQYFGPGTRLTVT.

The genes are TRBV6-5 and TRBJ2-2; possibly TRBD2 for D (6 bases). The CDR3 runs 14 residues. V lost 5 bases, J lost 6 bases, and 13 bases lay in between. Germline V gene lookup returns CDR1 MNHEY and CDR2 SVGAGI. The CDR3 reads CASSLVGGSGELFF. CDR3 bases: TGTGCCAGCAGTCTAGTCGGAGGGTCCGGGGAGCTGTTTTTT.

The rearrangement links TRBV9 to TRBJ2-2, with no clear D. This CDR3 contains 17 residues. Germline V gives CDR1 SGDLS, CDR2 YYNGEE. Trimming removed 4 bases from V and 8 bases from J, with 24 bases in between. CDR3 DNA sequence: TGTGCCAGCAGCCCAGTGAGCCTTCTACCCGACATGGGGGAGCTGTTTTTT. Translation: CASSPVSLLPDMGELFF.

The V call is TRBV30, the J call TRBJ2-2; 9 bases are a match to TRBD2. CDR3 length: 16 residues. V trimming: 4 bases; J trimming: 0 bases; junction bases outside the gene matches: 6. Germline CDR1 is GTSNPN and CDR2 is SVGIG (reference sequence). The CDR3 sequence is CAWKCLAGSNTGELFF. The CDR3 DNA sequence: TGTGCCTGGAAATGTCTAGCGGGATCGAACACCGGGGAGCTGTTTTTT.

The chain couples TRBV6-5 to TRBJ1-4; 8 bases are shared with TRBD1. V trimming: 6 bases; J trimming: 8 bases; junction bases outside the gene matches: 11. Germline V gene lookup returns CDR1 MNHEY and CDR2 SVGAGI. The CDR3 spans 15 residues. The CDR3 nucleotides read TGTGCCAGCAGCCCGACAGGGGCCAGGGTCGAAAAACTGTTTTTT. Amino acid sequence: CASSPTGARVEKLFF.

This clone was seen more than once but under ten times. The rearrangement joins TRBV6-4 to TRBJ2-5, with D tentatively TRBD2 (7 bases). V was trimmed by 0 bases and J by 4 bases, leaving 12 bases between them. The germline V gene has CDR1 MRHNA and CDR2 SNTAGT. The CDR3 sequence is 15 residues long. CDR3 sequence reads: CASSDSVGGPETQYF. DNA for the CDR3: TGTGCCAGCAGTGACTCAGTGGGGGGGCCAGAGACCCAGTACTTC.

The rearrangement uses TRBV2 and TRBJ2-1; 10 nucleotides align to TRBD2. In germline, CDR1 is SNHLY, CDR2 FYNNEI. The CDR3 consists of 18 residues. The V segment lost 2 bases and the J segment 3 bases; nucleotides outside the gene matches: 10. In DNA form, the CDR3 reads TGTGCCAGCAGTGAAAGGGGACTAGCGAGTCGCTACTACAATGAGCAGTTCTTC. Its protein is CASSERGLASRYYNEQFF.

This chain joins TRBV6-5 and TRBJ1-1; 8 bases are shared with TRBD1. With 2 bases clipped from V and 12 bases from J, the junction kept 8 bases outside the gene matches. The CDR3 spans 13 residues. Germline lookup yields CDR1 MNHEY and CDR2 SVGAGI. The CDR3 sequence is CASSYPGGDETFF. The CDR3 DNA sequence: TGTGCCAGCAGTTACCCAGGGGGCGACGAAACTTTCTTT.

CDR3: CASSETGRTYEQYF. The CDR3 DNA follows: TGTGCCAGCAGTGAGACGGGACGAACCTACGAGCAGTACTTC. The rearrangement joins TRBV9 to TRBJ2-7; tentatively, D is TRBD1 or TRBD2 (5 bases each). V was pared by 5 bases and J by 2 bases, with 14 bases between. CDR3 length equals 14 residues. The germline V gene encodes CDR1 SGDLS and CDR2 YYNGEE.

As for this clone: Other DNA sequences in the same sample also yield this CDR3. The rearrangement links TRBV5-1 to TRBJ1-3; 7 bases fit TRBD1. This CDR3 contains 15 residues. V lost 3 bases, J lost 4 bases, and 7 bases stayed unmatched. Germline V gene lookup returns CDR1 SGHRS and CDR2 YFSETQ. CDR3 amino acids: CASSSRTGGGNTIYF. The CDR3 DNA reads TGCGCCAGCAGCTCTCGGACAGGTGGAGGAAACACCATATATTTT.

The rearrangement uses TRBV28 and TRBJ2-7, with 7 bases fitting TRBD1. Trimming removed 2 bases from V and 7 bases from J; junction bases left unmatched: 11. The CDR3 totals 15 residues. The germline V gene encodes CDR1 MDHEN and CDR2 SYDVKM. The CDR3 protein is CASSLIALTGPEQYF. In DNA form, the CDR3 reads TGTGCCAGCAGTTTAATAGCTCTGACAGGGCCTGAGCAGTACTTC.